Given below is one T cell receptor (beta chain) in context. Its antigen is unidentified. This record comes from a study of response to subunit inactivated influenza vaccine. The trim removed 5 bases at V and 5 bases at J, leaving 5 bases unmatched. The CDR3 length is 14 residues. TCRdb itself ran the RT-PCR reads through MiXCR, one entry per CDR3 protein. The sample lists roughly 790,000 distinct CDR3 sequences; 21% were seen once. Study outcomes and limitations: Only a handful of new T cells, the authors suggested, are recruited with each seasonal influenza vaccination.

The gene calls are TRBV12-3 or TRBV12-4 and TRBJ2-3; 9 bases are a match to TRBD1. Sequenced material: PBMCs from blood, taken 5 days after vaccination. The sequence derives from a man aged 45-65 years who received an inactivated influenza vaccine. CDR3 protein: CASSLTTGGDTQYF. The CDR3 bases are TGTGCCAGCAGTCTCACGACAGGGGGAGATACGCAGTATTTT.